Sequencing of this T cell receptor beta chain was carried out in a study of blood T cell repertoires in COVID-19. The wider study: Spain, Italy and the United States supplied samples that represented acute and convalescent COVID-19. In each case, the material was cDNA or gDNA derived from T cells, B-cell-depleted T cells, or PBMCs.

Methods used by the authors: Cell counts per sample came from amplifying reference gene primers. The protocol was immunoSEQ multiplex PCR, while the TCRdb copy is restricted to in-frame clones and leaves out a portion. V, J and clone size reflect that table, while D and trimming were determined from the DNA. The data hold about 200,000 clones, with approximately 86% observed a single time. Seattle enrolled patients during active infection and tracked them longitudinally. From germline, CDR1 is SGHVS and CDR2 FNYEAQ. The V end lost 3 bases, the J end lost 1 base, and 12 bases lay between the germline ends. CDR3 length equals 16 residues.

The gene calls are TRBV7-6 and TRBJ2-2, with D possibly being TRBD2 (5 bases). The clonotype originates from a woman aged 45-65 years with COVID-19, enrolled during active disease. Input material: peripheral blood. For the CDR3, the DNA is TGTGCCAGCAGCTTCGGAGCGGAAGGGAACACCGGGGAGCTGTTTTTT. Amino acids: CASSFGAEGNTGELFF.